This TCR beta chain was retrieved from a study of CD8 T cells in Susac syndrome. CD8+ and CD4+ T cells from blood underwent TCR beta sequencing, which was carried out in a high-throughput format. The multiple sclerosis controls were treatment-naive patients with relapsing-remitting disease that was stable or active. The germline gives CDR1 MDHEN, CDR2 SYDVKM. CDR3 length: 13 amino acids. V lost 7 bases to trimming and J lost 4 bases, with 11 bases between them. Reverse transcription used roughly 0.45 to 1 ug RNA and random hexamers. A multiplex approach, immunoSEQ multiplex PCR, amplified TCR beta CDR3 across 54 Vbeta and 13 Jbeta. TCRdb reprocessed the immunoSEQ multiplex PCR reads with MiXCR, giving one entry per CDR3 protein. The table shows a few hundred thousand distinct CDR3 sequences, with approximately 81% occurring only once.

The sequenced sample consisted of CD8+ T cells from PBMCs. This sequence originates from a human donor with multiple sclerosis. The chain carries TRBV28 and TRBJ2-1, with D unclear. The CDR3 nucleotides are TGTGCCAGCAATCCAGAAACGTACAATGAGCAGTTCTTC. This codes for CASNPETYNEQFF.